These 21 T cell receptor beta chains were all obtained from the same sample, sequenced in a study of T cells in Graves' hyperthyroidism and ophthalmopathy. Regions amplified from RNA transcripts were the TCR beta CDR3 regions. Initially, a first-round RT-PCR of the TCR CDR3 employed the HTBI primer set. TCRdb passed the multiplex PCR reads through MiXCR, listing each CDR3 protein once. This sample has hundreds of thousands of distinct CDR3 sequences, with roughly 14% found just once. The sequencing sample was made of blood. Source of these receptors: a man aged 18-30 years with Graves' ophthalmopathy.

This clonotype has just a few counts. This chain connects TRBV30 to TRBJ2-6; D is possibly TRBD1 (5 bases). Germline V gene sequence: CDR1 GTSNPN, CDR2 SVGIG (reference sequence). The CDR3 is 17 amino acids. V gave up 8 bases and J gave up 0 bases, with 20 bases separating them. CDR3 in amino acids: CARRYEGVASGANVLTF. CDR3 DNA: TGTGCCCGCCGCTACGAAGGGGTGGCCTCTGGGGCCAACGTCCTGACTTTC.

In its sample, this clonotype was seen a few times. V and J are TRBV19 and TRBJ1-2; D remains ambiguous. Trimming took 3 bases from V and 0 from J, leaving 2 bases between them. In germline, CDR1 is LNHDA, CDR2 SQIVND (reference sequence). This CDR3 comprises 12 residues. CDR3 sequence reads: CASSMANYGYTF. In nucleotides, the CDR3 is TGTGCCAGTAGTATGGCTAACTATGGCTACACCTTC.

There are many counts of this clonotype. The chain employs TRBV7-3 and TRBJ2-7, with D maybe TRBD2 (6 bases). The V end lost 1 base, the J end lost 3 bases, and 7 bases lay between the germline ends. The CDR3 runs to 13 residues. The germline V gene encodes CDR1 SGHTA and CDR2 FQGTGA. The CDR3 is CASSLMGGYEQYF. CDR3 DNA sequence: TGTGCCAGCAGCTTAATGGGGGGCTACGAGCAGTACTTC.

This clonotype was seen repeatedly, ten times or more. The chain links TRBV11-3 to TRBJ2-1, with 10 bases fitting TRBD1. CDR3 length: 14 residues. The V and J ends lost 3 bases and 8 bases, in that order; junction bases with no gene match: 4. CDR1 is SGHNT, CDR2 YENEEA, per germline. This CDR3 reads CASSFGTGAYEQFF. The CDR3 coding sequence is TGTGCCAGCAGCTTCGGGACAGGGGCATATGAGCAGTTCTTC.

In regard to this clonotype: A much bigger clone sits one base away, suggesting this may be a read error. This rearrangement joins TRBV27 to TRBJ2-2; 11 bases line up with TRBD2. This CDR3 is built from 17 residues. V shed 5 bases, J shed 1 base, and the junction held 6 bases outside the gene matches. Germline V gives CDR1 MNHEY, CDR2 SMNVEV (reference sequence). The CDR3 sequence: CASSAYLAGGNTGELFF. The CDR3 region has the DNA TGTGCCAGCAGTGCTTACCTAGCGGGAGGGAACACCGGGGAGCTGTTTTTT.

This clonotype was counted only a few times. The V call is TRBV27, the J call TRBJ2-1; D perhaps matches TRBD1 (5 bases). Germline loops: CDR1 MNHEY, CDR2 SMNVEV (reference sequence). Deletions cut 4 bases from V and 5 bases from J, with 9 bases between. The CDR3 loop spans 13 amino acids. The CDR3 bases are TGTGCCAGCAGTTGGCGCAGGGACAATGAGCAGTTCTTC. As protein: CASSWRRDNEQFF.

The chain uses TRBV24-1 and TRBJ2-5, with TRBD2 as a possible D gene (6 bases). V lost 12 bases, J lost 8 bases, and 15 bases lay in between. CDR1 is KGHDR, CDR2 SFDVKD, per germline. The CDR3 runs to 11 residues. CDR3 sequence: CAAGSAGTQYF. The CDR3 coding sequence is TGTGCCGCCGGAAGCGCGGGAACCCAGTACTTC.

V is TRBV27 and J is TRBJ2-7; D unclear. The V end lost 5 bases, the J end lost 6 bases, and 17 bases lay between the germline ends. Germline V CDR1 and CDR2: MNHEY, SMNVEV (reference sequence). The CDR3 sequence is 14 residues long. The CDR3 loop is CASSPTLLVREQYF. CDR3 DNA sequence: TGTGCCAGCAGTCCTACACTTCTAGTTCGCGAGCAGTACTTC.

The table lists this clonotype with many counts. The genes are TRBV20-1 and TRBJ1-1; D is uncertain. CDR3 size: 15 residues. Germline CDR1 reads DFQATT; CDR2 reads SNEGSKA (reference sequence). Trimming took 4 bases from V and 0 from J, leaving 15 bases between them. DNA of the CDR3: TGCAGTGCTAAACGTAACACAGCGTTGAACACTGAAGCTTTCTTT. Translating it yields CSAKRNTALNTEAFF.

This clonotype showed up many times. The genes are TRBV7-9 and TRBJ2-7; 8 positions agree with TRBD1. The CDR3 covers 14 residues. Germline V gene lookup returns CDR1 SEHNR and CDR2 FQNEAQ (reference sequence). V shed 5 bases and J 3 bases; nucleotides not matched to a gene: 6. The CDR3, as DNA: TGTGCCAGCAGCGAGGACAGGGCCGACTACGAGCAGTACTTC. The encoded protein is CASSEDRADYEQYF.

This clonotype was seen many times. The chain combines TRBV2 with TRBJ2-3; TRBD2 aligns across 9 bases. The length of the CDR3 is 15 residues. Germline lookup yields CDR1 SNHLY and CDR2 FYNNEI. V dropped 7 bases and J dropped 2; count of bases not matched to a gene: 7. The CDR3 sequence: CASIKGTSSTDTQYF. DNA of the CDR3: TGTGCCAGCATTAAGGGGACTAGCTCCACAGATACGCAGTATTTT.

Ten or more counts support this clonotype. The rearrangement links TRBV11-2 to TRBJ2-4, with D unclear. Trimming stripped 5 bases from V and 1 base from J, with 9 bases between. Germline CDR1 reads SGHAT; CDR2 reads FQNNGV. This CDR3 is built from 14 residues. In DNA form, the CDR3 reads TGTGCCAGCAGCCCAGAGCTTGCCAAAAACATTCAGTACTTC. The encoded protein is CASSPELAKNIQYF. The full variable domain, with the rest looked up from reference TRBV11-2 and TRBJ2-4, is EAGVAQSPRYKIIEKRQSVAFWCNPISGHATLYWYQQILGQGPKLLIQFQNNGVVDDSQLPKDRFSAERLKGVDSTLKIQPAKLEDSAVYLCASSPELAKNIQYFGAGTRLSVL.

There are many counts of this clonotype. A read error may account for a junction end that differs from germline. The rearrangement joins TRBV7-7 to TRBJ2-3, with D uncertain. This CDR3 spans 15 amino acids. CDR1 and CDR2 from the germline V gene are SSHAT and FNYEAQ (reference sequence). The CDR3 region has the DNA TGTGCTAGCAGCCCCCAGCCGACTAGCACAGATACGCAGTATTTT. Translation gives CASSPQPTSTDTQYF.

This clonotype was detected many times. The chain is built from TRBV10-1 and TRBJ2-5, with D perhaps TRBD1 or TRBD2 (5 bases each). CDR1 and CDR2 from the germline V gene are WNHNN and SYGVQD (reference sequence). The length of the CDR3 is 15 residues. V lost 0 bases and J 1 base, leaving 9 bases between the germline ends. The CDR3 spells CASSESSGAQETQYF. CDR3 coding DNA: TGCGCCAGCAGTGAGTCCTCCGGGGCCCAAGAGACCCAGTACTTC.

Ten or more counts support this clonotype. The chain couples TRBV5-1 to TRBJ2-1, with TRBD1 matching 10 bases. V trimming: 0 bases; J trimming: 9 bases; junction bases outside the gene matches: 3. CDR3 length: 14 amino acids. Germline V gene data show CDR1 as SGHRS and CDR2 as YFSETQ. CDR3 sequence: CASSLGQGAGEQFF. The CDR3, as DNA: TGCGCCAGCAGCTTGGGACAGGGGGCTGGTGAGCAGTTCTTC.

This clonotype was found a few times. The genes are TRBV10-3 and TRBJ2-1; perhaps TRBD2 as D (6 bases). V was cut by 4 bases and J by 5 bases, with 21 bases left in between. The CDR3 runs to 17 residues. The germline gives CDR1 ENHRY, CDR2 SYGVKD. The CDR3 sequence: CAISVLAAGTPNNEQFF. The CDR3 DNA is TGTGCCATCAGTGTTCTGGCGGCGGGAACGCCGAACAATGAGCAGTTCTTC.

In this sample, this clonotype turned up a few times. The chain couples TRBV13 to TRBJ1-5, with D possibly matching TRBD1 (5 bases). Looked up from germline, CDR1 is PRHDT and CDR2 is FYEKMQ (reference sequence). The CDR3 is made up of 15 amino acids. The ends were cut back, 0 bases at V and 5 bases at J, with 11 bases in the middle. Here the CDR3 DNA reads TGTGCCAGCAGCTTAGGCGCGCAGGGACATCAGCCCCAGCATTTT. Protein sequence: CASSLGAQGHQPQHF.

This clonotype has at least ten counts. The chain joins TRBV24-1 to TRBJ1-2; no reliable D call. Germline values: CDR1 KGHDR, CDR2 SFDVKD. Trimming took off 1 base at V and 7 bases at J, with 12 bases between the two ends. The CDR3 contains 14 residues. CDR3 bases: TGTGCCACCAGTGATTTCACGATCGCGGCTGGCTACACCTTC. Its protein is CATSDFTIAAGYTF.

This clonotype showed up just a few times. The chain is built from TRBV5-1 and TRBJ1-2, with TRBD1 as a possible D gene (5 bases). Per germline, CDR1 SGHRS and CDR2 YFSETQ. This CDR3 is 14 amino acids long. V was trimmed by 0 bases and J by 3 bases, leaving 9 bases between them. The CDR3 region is CASSLEGIDYGYTF. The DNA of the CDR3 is TGCGCCAGCAGCTTGGAGGGGATTGACTATGGCTACACCTTC.

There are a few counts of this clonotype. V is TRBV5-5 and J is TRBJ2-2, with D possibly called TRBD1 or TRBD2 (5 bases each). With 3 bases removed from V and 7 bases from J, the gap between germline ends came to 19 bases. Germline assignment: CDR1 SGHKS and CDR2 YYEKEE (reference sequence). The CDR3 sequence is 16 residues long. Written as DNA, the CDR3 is TGTGCCAGCAGCTACGCCGGGGCAGGGTGGGTCGGGGAGCTGTTTTTT. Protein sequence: CASSYAGAGWVGELFF.

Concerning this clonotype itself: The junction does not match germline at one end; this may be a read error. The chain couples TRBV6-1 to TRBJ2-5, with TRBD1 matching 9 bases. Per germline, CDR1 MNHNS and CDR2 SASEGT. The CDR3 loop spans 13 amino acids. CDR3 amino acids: CASSNRGQETQCF. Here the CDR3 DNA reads TGTGCCAGCAGCAACAGGGGGCAAGAGACCCAGTGCTTC.